The 30 T cell receptor beta chains below all came from one sample that was sequenced in a study of CD8+ T cells in alopecia areata (dated by TCRdb to 2017 to 2018). The protocol used for the library was the immunoSEQ multiplex PCR assay. RNA was extracted from all samples and reverse transcribed into cDNA as template for TCR sequencing. Entries here come from immuneACCESS through TCRdb and include only in-frame sequences with V and J called. Some clones fail to appear in such tables; in the studies checked, an unresolved V gene covers under half of the shortfall, and the cause of the remainder is unknown. This sample comprises about 69,000 clones, roughly 61% of them detected only once. The ten largest account for around a sixth of the sample. The time point label corresponds to: baseline before oral tofacitinib. The material sequenced was CD8+ T cells sorted from blood, taken at week 0. The receptors shown here come from a human donor with alopecia areata.

This chain links TRBV29-1 with TRBJ2-6, with 11 bases identical to TRBD1. Germline V gene lookup returns CDR1 SQVTM and CDR2 ANQGSEA. Germline trimming cut 0 bases from V and 2 bases from J; bases unmatched to any gene: 3. The CDR3 extends over 17 amino acids. The CDR3 nucleotides read TGCAGCGTTGAAGAATGGGACAGGGGGACTGGGGCCAACGTCCTGACTTTC. Protein: CSVEEWDRGTGANVLTF.

The chain has TRBV19 and TRBJ2-7; possibly TRBD2 for D (6 bases). CDR3 length: 15 amino acids. V dropped 3 bases and J dropped 5 bases, with 17 bases sitting between them. Per the germline V gene, CDR1 is LNHDA and CDR2 is SQIVND (reference sequence). The CDR3 nucleotides read TGTGCCAGTAGTATGGGCGGGGAGCCCATAGACGAGCAGTACTTC. It encodes CASSMGGEPIDEQYF.

This chain uses TRBV7-7 with TRBJ2-1, with 7 bases identical to TRBD2. The CDR3 loop spans 15 amino acids. V lost 1 base, J lost 7 bases, and 7 bases stayed unmatched. Germline CDR1 and CDR2: SSHAT and FNYEAQ (reference sequence). The CDR3 DNA is TGTGCCAGCAGCTTAGGACTAGCTGGTTTGAATGAGCAGTTCTTC. It codes for CASSLGLAGLNEQFF.

The chain has TRBV9 and TRBJ2-1; D call uncertain. Germline V gene sequence: CDR1 SGDLS, CDR2 YYNGEE. The CDR3 consists of 14 residues. V lost 3 bases and J lost 1, with 8 bases in between. The CDR3, as DNA: TGTGCCAGCAGCGAGACCCTTTCCTACAATGAGCAGTTCTTC. Translating gives CASSETLSYNEQFF.

To note about this clone: One end of the junction fails to match germline, which may point to a read error. J is TRBJ1-1 and V is TRBV29-1; a possible D gene is TRBD1 (5 bases). Germline lookup yields CDR1 SQVTM and CDR2 ANQGSEA. The CDR3 runs to 13 residues. CDR3 residues: CSVEDGANTEAFF. CDR3 in DNA: TGCAGCGTCGAAGATGGGGCGAACACTGAAGCTTTCTTT.

The table lists this clone with a few counts. This chain uses TRBV9 with TRBJ1-5, with D possibly matching TRBD1 (6 bases). The germline gives CDR1 SGDLS, CDR2 YYNGEE. This CDR3 is 15 amino acids long. V dropped 4 bases and J dropped 3 bases, with 14 bases sitting between them. CDR3 region: CASSLGGAINQPQHF. The CDR3 DNA sequence: TGTGCCAGCAGCCTAGGGGGGGCCATCAATCAGCCCCAGCATTTT.

The chain carries TRBV19 and TRBJ2-2, with TRBD1 matching over 8 bases. Germline V gene sequence: CDR1 LNHDA, CDR2 SQIVND (reference sequence). The length of the CDR3 is 15 residues. J was trimmed by 6 bases and V by 7 bases; bases with no gene match: 10. CDR3 residues: CASTDRGRLAGELFF. The CDR3, as DNA: TGTGCCAGTACCGACAGGGGAAGATTAGCCGGGGAGCTGTTTTTT.

The V and J genes are TRBV4-1 and TRBJ2-1; D unclear. V was clipped by 2 bases and J by 5 bases, with 16 bases between them. This CDR3 comprises 16 residues. Germline V gene sequence: CDR1 MGHRA, CDR2 YSYEKL. The CDR3 nucleotides are TGCGCCAGCAGCCAATCACGACTGGAACAAAACAATGAGCAGTTCTTC. Amino acids: CASSQSRLEQNNEQFF.

This clone was detected a few times. Germline is not matched at one junction end, which may reflect a read error. The rearrangement joins TRBV5-1 to TRBJ2-7, with TRBD1 matching 12 bases. The CDR3 is 11 amino acids. Germline CDR1 and CDR2: SGHRS and YFSETQ. The CDR3 DNA is TGCGCCAGCAGCCCATGGGACAGGGGGCTCTTC. This translates into CASSPWDRGLF.

The V gene is TRBV11-2, the J gene TRBJ2-7; D remains unclear. V lost 5 bases and J 1 base, leaving 6 bases between the germline ends. Germline V gene lookup returns CDR1 SGHAT and CDR2 FQNNGV. This CDR3 region has 12 residues. CDR3 DNA sequence: TGTGCCAGCAGCCAGGAGTCCTACGAGCAGTACTTC. It is translated as CASSQESYEQYF.

This rearrangement joins TRBV4-1 to TRBJ2-2; D gene ambiguous. This CDR3 is 14 amino acids long. The germline CDR1 and CDR2 sequences are MGHRA and YSYEKL. V was trimmed by 1 base and J by 6 bases, leaving 9 bases between them. The DNA for the CDR3 is TGCGCCAGCAGCCAAGCCCTAAGCGCCGGGGAGCTGTTTTTT. This gives the protein CASSQALSAGELFF.

This chain uses TRBV7-9 with TRBJ2-7; D gene unclear. V lost 5 bases to trimming and J lost 4 bases, with 15 bases between them. The germline gives CDR1 SEHNR, CDR2 FQNEAQ (reference sequence). CDR3 length: 14 residues. This CDR3 reads CASSPVLGWYEQYF. The CDR3 bases are TGTGCCAGCAGCCCGGTATTAGGCTGGTACGAGCAGTACTTC.

This clone was recorded a few times. The chain joins TRBV4-3 to TRBJ2-7; D call uncertain. The CDR3 has 16 residues. Germline V CDR1 and CDR2: LGHNA, YSLEER. The V end was cut by 0 bases, the J end by 2 bases, with 14 bases between. In DNA, the CDR3 is TGCGCCAGCAGCCAAGATAGTGGCCTTCTCACCTACGAGCAGTACTTC. Translating gives CASSQDSGLLTYEQYF.

V is TRBV30 and J is TRBJ1-1; 9 positions agree with TRBD1. V was clipped by 0 bases and J by 5 bases; unmatched bases: 10. The length of the CDR3 is 16 residues. Germline CDR1 and CDR2: GTSNPN and SVGIG (reference sequence). Here the CDR3 reads CAWSVRPGTGLTEAFF. The CDR3 DNA follows: TGTGCCTGGAGTGTACGTCCCGGGACAGGGTTGACTGAAGCTTTCTTT.

The chain joins TRBV7-9 to TRBJ2-5; 7 bases map to TRBD2. V shed 11 bases, J shed 4 bases, and the junction held 7 bases outside the gene matches. CDR1 and CDR2 from the germline V gene are SEHNR and FQNEAQ (reference sequence). The CDR3 contains 12 residues. The CDR3 DNA reads as TGTGCCGGTCAACTAGCGAGAGAGACCCAGTACTTC. It yields the protein CAGQLARETQYF.

The rearrangement uses TRBV5-1 and TRBJ2-2; 7 nucleotides agree with TRBD1. Germline V gene sequence: CDR1 SGHRS, CDR2 YFSETQ. V shed 4 bases and J 3 bases; nucleotides not matched to a gene: 6. The CDR3 covers 15 residues. The CDR3 sequence: CASSDRDRYTGELFF. In nucleotides, the CDR3 is TGCGCCAGCAGCGACCGGGACAGATACACCGGGGAGCTGTTTTTT.

This clone has only a few counts. This chain joins TRBV13 and TRBJ2-7, with no clear D. V lost 5 bases, J lost 1 base, and 12 bases lay in between. Looked up from germline, CDR1 is PRHDT and CDR2 is FYEKMQ (reference sequence). This CDR3 is 14 amino acids long. The CDR3: CASSLEGDSYEQYF. Written as DNA, the CDR3 is TGTGCCAGCAGCCTTGAAGGAGATTCCTACGAGCAGTACTTC.

The CDR3 spells CASSPGDENTEAFF. The CDR3 DNA reads TGCGCCAGCAGCCCAGGGGACGAGAACACTGAAGCTTTCTTT. This chain links TRBV5-1 with TRBJ1-1, with TRBD1 as a possible D gene (6 bases). The CDR3 runs to 14 residues. Trimming took 4 bases from V and 1 from J, leaving 11 bases between them. The germline V gene has CDR1 SGHRS and CDR2 YFSETQ.

This clone was seen just once. CDR3 sequence reads: CASRPGWGTGANVLTF. The CDR3 region has the DNA TGTGCCAGCAGGCCTGGGTGGGGGACTGGGGCCAACGTCCTGACTTTC. The chain combines TRBV7-9 with TRBJ2-6; D is possibly TRBD1 or TRBD2 (5 bases each). The germline V gene encodes CDR1 SEHNR and CDR2 FQNEAQ (reference sequence). The V end was cut by 6 bases, the J end by 2 bases, with 14 bases between. The CDR3 has 16 amino acids.

The gene calls are TRBV4-1 and TRBJ1-1; a possible D gene is TRBD1 (6 bases). The germline gives CDR1 MGHRA, CDR2 YSYEKL. Trimming took off 4 bases at V and 1 base at J, with 13 bases between the two ends. The CDR3 loop spans 15 amino acids. The CDR3 region is CASSPRDTKNTEAFF. In DNA form, the CDR3 reads TGCGCCAGCAGCCCCCGGGACACAAAGAACACTGAAGCTTTCTTT.

J is TRBJ2-7 and V is TRBV7-9; possibly TRBD1 for D (6 bases). The germline gives CDR1 SEHNR, CDR2 FQNEAQ (reference sequence). The CDR3 runs 13 residues. V gave up 4 bases and J gave up 0 bases, with 7 bases separating them. In DNA, the CDR3 is TGTGCCAGCAGCTGGGACAACTCCTACGAGCAGTACTTC. Its translation: CASSWDNSYEQYF.

In its sample, this clone was seen a few times. The rearrangement joins TRBV29-1 to TRBJ2-1, with D possibly matching TRBD2 (6 bases). There are 15 residues in the CDR3. Between the trimmed V and J ends, which lost 3 bases and 3 bases, there was a span of 15 bases. Germline V gene data show CDR1 as SQVTM and CDR2 as ANQGSEA. The CDR3 DNA is TGCAGCGTTGATTATGGGGGGTCGGGCTACAATGAGCAGTTCTTC. This sequence encodes CSVDYGGSGYNEQFF.

This clone has more than one count but fewer than ten. The rearrangement links TRBV6-5 to TRBJ2-5; the match to TRBD1 covers 8 bases. The germline CDR1 and CDR2 sequences are MNHEY and SVGAGI. Trimming cost V 6 bases and J 8 bases; bases outside gene matches: 8. The CDR3 has 13 residues. The CDR3 coding sequence is TGTGCCAGCAGGAGGGGACAGGATGATACCCAGTACTTC. Encoded protein: CASRRGQDDTQYF.

The CDR3 here is CASSNNGQGDYGYTF. The CDR3 DNA sequence: TGTGCCAGCAGCAACAATGGACAGGGGGATTATGGCTACACCTTC. The chain links TRBV9 to TRBJ1-2, with 10 bases that match TRBD1. Germline CDR1 and CDR2: SGDLS and YYNGEE. The length of the CDR3 is 15 residues. V gave up 4 bases and J gave up 5 bases; unmatched junction bases: 8. The full variable domain, rest sourced from reference TRBV9 and TRBJ1-2, is DSGVTQTPKHLITATGQRVTLRCSPRSGDLSVYWYQQSLDQGLQFLIQYYNGEERAKGNILERFSAQQFPDLHSELNLSSLELGDSALYFCASSNNGQGDYGYTFGSGTRLTVV.

This chain uses TRBV2 with TRBJ2-5; 7 positions match TRBD2. This CDR3 comprises 16 residues. V gave up 6 bases and J gave up 1 base; unmatched junction bases: 11. Germline lookup yields CDR1 SNHLY and CDR2 FYNNEI. In DNA form, the CDR3 reads TGTGCCAGCAGGGGGATTGGGACTAACCCCCAAGAGACCCAGTACTTC. Translating it yields CASRGIGTNPQETQYF.

V gene TRBV6-5 combines with J gene TRBJ2-7; D unresolved. V was clipped by 0 bases and J by 2 bases, with 11 bases between them. There are 15 residues in the CDR3. Germline loops: CDR1 MNHEY, CDR2 SVGAGI. CDR3 amino acids: CASSYSKASTYEQYF. The CDR3 region has the DNA TGTGCCAGCAGTTACTCGAAAGCCAGCACCTACGAGCAGTACTTC.

The rearrangement uses TRBV28 and TRBJ2-5, with D unclear. This CDR3 comprises 16 residues. The germline V gene encodes CDR1 MDHEN and CDR2 SYDVKM. Trimming removed 5 bases at V and 5 bases at J, with 21 bases between. The CDR3 spells CASSLLPTSLRETQYF. The CDR3 DNA follows: TGTGCCAGCAGTCTCCTACCAACGAGCCTAAGGGAGACCCAGTACTTC.

This chain uses TRBV4-1 with TRBJ1-1, with unresolved D. The germline V gene encodes CDR1 MGHRA and CDR2 YSYEKL. This CDR3 is built from 13 residues. V shed 4 bases and J shed 1 base, with 7 bases lying between them. CDR3 in amino acids: CASSPSPNTEAFF. Written as DNA, the CDR3 is TGCGCCAGCAGCCCCTCTCCGAACACTGAAGCTTTCTTT.

The gene calls are TRBV9 and TRBJ2-7, with 8 bases that match TRBD1. From germline, CDR1 is SGDLS and CDR2 YYNGEE. Germline trimming cut 0 bases from V and 0 bases from J; bases unmatched to any gene: 8. The CDR3 loop spans 17 amino acids. For the CDR3, the DNA is TGTGCCAGCAGCGTAGGACAGGGGACCCACTTCTCCTACGAGCAGTACTTC. As protein: CASSVGQGTHFSYEQYF.

The V gene is TRBV29-1, the J gene TRBJ2-5, with 7 positions matching TRBD1. The CDR3 runs 13 residues. The J segment lost 2 bases and the V segment lost 3 bases, leaving 3 bases of the junction unmatched. The germline CDR1 and CDR2 sequences are SQVTM and ANQGSEA. DNA for the CDR3: TGCAGCGTTGATGGGACAGCTCAAGAGACCCAGTACTTC. Its protein is CSVDGTAQETQYF. The full variable domain, with the rest looked up from reference TRBV29-1 and TRBJ2-5, is SAVISQKPSRDICQRGTSLTIQCQVDSQVTMMFWYRQQPGQSLTLIATANQGSEATYESGFVIDKFPISRPNLTFSTLTVSNMSPEDSSIYLCSVDGTAQETQYFGPGTRLLVL.